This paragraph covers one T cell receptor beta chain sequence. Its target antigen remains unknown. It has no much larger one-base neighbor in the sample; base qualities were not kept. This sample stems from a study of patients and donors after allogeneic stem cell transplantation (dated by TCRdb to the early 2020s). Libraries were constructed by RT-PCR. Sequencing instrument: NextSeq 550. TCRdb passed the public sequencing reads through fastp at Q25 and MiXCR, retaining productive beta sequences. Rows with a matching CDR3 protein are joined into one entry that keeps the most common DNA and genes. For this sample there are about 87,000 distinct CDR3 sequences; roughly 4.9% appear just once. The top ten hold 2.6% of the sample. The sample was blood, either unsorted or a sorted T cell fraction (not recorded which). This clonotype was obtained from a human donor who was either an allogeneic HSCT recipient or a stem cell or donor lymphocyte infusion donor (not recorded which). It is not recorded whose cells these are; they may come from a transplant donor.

The nucleotides read TGTGCCTGGACTACTTACACTGAAGCTTTCTTT. Translated, it reads CAWTTYTEAFF. The chain is assembled from TRBV30 and TRBJ1-1; the D segment cannot be called with confidence. The CDR3, cysteine through phenylalanine, is 11 amino acids long. The read is trimmed to its CDR3 DNA, 33 bases read in frame from base 1. The trim is 4 bases for V and 3 bases for J, with a gap of 6 bases between the germline ends. The germline V gene encodes CDR1 GTSNPN and CDR2 SVGIG (reference sequence).